This T cell receptor (beta chain) was identified in a study of metastatic and nonmetastatic thyroid tumors. CDR1 and CDR2 (germline): SGHAT, FQNNGV. This CDR3 is built from 15 residues. This clone turned up a few times. Compared with germline, one end of the junction differs, possibly owing to a read error. Using MiXCR, TCRdb re-called clones from the PCR reads. The table lists roughly 24,000 clones, 20% to 25% of them singletons. Thyroid surgery was performed in patients who had received no treatment beforehand. The clonotype comes from a male donor with papillary thyroid cancer or a benign thyroid nodule (not recorded which). Some clones in this sample may be carry-over from other donors' samples. The V and J genes are TRBV11-2 and TRBJ2-2; D tentatively fits TRBD1 or TRBD2 (5 bases each). Sequenced input: blood. The CDR3 DNA sequence: TGTGCCAGCAGCCCCGGGACGGCTTTAACCGGAGAGCTGTTTTTT. Residues: CASSPGTALTGELFF.